This T cell receptor (beta chain) was recovered during a study of identical twins. Notes on the study in general: Out-of-frame alpha sequences common to twins exhibited a surplus of low generation probability. Insertions ran lower in abundant cord blood beta clonotypes, though not in memory repertoires.

With regard to this clonotype: Its target is not known.

It was template switching that added a universal primer site, and there were unique molecular identifiers on the cDNA. TCRdb passed the 5' RACE reads through MiXCR, listing each CDR3 protein once. The data show about 530,000 distinct CDR3 sequences, under 25% seen once. J gave up 1 base and V 7 bases, and 12 bases lay outside the gene matches. Germline assignment: CDR1 SGHTA and CDR2 FQGTGA. This CDR3 contains 17 residues. The same sample was also used in a study of yellow fever vaccine responses in identical twins. According to that study: Twins reportedly appeared to share part of their vaccine T cell response while keeping part individual.

What was sequenced was CD4+ T cells sorted from blood. This chain uses TRBV7-3 with TRBJ2-1, with TRBD2 identical over 8 bases. This clonotype was obtained from a woman between 18 and 29 years old in good health. CDR3 sequence: CASMAGGKGLSYNEQFF. CDR3 coding DNA: TGTGCCAGCATGGCGGGAGGAAAAGGGTTATCCTACAATGAGCAGTTCTTC.